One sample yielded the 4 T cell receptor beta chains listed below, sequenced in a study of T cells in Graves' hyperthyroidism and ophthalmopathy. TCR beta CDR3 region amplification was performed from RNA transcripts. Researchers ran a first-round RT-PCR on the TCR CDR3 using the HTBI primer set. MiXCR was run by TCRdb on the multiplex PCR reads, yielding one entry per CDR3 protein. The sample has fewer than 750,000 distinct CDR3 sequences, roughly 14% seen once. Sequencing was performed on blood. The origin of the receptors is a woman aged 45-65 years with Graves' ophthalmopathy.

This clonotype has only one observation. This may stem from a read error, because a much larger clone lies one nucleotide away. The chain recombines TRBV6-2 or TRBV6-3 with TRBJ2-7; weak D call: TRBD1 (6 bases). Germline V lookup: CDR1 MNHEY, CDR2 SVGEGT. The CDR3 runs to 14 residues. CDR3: CTSTQQGWGNEQYF. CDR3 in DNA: TGTACCAGCACCCAGCAGGGGTGGGGGAACGAGCAGTACTTC.

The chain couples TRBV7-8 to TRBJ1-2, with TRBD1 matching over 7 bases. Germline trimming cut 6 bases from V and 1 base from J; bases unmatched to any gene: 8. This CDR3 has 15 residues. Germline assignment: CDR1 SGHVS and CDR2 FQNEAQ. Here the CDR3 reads CASSYGTELNYGYTF. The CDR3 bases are TGTGCCAGCAGTTACGGGACAGAACTTAACTATGGCTACACCTTC.

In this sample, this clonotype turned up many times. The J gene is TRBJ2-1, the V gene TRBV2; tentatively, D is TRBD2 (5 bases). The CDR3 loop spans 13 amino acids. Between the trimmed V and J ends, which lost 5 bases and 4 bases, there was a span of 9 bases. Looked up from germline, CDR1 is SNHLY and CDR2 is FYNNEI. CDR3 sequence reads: CASSTGSYNEQFF. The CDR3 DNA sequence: TGTGCCAGCAGTACGGGGAGTTACAATGAGCAGTTCTTC. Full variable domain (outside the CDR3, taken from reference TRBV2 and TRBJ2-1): EPEVTQTPSHQVTQMGQEVILRCVPISNHLYFYWYRQILGQKVEFLVSFYNNEISEKSEIFDDQFSVERPDGSNFTLKIRSTKLEDSAMYFCASSTGSYNEQFFGPGTRLTVL.

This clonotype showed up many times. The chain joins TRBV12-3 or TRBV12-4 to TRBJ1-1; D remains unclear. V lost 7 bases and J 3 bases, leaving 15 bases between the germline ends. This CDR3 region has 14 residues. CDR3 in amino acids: CASIIHGLHTEAFF. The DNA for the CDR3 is TGTGCCAGCATCATTCACGGCCTCCACACTGAAGCTTTCTTT.